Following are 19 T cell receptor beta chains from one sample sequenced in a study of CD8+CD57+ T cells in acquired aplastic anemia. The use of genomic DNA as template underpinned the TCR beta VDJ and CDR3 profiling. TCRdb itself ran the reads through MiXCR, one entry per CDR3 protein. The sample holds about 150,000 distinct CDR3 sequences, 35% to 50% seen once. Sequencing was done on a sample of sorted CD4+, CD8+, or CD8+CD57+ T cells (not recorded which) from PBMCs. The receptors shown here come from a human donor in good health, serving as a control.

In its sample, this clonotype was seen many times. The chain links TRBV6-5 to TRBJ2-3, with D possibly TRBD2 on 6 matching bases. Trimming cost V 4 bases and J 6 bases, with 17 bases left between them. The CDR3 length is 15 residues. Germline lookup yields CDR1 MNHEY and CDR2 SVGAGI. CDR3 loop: CASSSTMTSSDTQYF. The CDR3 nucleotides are TGTGCCAGCAGTTCCACTATGACTAGTTCGGATACGCAGTATTTT.

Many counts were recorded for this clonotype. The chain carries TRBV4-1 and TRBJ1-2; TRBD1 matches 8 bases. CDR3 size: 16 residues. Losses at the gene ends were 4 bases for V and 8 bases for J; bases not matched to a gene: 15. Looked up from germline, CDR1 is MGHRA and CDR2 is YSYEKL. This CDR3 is CASSLTENDRGIGYTF. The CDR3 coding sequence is TGCGCCAGCAGCCTCACCGAAAATGACAGGGGAATCGGCTACACCTTC.

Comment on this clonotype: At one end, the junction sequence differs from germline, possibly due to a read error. Here the CDR3 reads CVSSSGPVYEQYF. CDR3 nucleotide sequence: TGTGTCAGCAGCTCTGGACCCGTCTACGAGCAGTACTTC. The J gene is TRBJ2-7, the V gene TRBV7-3; D is ambiguous. The CDR3 has 13 amino acids. Per germline, CDR1 SGHTA and CDR2 FQGTGA.

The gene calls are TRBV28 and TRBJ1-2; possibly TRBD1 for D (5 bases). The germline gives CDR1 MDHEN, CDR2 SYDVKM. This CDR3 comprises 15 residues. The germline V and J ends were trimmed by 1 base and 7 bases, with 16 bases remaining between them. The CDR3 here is CASSLLAGKISGYTF. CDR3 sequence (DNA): TGTGCCAGCAGTTTATTGGCAGGGAAGATCTCTGGCTACACCTTC.

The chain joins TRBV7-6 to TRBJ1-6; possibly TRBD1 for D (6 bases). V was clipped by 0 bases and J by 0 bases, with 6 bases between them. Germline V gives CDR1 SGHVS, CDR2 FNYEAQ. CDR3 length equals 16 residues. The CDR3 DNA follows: TGTGCCAGCAGCTTAGCGGACAGCTCCTATAATTCACCCCTCCACTTT. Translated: CASSLADSSYNSPLHF.

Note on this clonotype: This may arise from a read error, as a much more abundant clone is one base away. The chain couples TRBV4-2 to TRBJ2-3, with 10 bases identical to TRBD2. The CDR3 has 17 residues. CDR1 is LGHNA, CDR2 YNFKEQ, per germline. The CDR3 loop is CASSQLTAGGRTGTQYF. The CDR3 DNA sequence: TGTGCCAGCAGCCAATTGACAGCGGGAGGGCGGACAGGTACGCAGTATTTT.

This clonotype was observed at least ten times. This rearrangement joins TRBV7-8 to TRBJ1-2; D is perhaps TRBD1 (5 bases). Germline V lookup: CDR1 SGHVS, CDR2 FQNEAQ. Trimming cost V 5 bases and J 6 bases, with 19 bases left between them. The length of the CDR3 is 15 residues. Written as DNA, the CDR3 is TGTGCCAGCAGCCTTCTATGGGGGGGGGGTCATGGCTACACCTTC. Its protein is CASSLLWGGGHGYTF.

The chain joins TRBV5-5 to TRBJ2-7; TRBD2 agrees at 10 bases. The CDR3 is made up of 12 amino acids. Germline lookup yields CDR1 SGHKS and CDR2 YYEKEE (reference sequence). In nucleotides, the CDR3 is TGTGCTAGGAGCGGGGGGGCCCTCGAGCAGTACTTC. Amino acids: CARSGGALEQYF.

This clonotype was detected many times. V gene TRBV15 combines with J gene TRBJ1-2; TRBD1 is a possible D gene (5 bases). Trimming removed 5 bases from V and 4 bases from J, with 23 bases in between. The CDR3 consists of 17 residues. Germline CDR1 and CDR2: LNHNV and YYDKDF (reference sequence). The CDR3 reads CATSGASERQNLYGYTF. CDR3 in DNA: TGTGCCACCAGCGGGGCTTCGGAAAGACAAAACCTCTATGGCTACACCTTC.

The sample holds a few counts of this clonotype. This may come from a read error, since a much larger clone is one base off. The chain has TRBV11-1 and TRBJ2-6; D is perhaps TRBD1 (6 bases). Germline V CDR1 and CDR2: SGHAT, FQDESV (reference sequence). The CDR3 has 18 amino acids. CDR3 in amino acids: CASSLEQGGHVGASVLTF. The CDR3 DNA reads TGTGCCAGCAGCTTAGAACAGGGTGGGCACGTGGGGGCCAGCGTCCTGACTTTC.

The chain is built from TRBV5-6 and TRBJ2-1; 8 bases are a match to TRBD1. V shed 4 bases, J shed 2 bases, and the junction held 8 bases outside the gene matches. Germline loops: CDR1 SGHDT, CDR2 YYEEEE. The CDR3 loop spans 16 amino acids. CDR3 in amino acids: CASSHQGAGTYNEQFF. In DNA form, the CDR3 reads TGTGCCAGCAGCCACCAGGGGGCTGGGACCTACAATGAGCAGTTCTTC. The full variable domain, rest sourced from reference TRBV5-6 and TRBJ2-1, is DAGVTQSPTHLIKTRGQQVTLRCSPKSGHDTVSWYQQALGQGPQFIFQYYEEEERQRGNFPDRFSGHQFPNYSSELNVNALLLGDSALYLCASSHQGAGTYNEQFFGPGTRLTVL.

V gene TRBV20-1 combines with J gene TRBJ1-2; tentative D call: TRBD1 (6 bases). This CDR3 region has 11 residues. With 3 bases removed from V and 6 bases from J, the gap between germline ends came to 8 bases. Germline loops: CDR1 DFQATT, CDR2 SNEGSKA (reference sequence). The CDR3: CSASRGNGYTF. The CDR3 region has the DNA TGCAGTGCTAGCAGGGGAAATGGCTACACCTTC.

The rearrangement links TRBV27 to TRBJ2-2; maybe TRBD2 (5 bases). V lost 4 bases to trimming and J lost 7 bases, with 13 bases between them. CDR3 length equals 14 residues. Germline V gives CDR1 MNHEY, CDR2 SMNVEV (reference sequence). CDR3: CASSSAGYVGELFF. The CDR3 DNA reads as TGTGCCAGCAGTTCTGCGGGTTATGTCGGGGAGCTGTTTTTT.

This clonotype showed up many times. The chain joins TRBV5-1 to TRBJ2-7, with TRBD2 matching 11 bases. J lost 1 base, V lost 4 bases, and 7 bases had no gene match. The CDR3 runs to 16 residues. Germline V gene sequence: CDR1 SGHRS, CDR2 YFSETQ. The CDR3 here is CASSLAGGTSSYEQYF. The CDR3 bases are TGCGCCAGCAGCCTAGCGGGGGGAACTTCATCCTACGAGCAGTACTTC.

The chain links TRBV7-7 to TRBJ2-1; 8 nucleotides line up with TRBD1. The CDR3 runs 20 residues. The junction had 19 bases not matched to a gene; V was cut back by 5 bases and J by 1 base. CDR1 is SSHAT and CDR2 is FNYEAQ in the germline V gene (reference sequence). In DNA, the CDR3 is TGTGCCAGCAGCCTATACCCCCAGGGGGCCACAGGCGGTTCCTACAATGAGCAGTTCTTC. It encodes CASSLYPQGATGGSYNEQFF. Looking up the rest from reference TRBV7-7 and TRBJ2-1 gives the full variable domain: GAGVSQSPRYKVTKRGQDVTLRCDPISSHATLYWYQQALGQGPEFLTYFNYEAQPDKSGLPSDRFSAERPEGSISTLTIQRTEQRDSAMYRCASSLYPQGATGGSYNEQFFGPGTRLTVL.

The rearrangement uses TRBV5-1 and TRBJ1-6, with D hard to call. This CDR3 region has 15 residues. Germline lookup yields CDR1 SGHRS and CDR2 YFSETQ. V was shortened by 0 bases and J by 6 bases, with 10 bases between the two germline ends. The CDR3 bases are TGCGCCAGCAGCTTGGGAGGCTCGGGTAATTCACCCCTCCACTTT. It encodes CASSLGGSGNSPLHF.

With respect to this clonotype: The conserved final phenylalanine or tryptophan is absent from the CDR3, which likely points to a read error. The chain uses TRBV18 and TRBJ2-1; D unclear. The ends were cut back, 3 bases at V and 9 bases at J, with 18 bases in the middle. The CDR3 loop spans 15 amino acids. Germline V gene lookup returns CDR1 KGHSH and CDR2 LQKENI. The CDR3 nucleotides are TGTGCCAGCTCACCCCAGTTGGCAGAGAGTGGTGAGCAGTTCCTC. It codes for CASSPQLAESGEQFL.

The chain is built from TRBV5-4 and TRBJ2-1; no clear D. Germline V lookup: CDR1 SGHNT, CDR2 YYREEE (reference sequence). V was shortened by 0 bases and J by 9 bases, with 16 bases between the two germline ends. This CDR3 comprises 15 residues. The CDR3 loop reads CASSLVGRLGSEQFF. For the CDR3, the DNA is TGTGCCAGCAGCTTGGTTGGCAGGTTGGGATCTGAGCAGTTCTTC.

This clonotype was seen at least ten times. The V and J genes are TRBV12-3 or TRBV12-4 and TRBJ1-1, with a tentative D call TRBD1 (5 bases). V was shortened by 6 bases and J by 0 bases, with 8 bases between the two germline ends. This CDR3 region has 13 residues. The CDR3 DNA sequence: TGTGCCAGCAGGGGGACGGTGAACACTGAAGCTTTCTTT. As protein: CASRGTVNTEAFF.